This TCR beta chain appears in the sequencing data of a study of blood T cell repertoires in COVID-19. Looking at the study overall: Material from acute and convalescent COVID-19 was sourced from the United States, Italy and Spain. The analysed material was cDNA or gDNA that came from T cells, B-cell-depleted T cells, or PBMCs.

V gave up 5 bases and J gave up 1 base, with 9 bases separating them. Germline V lookup: CDR1 LNHDA, CDR2 SQIVND (reference sequence). The CDR3 sequence is 13 residues long. The authors' processing: Scientists estimated how many nucleated cells there were by amplifying reference gene primers. The data were produced by immunoSEQ multiplex PCR, yet TCRdb's version contains in-frame clones alone and is incomplete. Clone size and V and J calls were adopted from that table, with D and trimming inferred from the DNA. The sample lists more than 200,000 clones, about 83% seen once, with approximately 7.4% in the top ten.

The chain carries TRBV19 and TRBJ2-7, with D possibly being TRBD2 (6 bases). The source of this sequence is a woman between 45 and 65 years old with acute or convalescent COVID-19. Specimen: peripheral blood. In nucleotides, the CDR3 is TGTGCCAGTAGTTGGGAGGAATCCTACGAGCAGTACTTC. Its protein product is CASSWEESYEQYF.